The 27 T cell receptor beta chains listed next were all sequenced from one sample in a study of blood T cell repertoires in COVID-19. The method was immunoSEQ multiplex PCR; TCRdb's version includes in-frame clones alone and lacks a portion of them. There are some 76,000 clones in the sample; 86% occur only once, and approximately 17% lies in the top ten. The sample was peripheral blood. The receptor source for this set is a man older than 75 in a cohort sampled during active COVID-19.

The CDR3 DNA reads as TGTGCCAGCAGTCCTCTTCTACAGACAGATACGCAGTATTTT. Amino acid sequence: CASSPLLQTDTQYF. The rearrangement uses TRBV27 and TRBJ2-3; D remains ambiguous. The CDR3 consists of 14 residues. The germline V gene has CDR1 MNHEY and CDR2 SMNVEV (reference sequence). Trimming cost V 5 bases and J 3 bases, with 12 bases left between them.

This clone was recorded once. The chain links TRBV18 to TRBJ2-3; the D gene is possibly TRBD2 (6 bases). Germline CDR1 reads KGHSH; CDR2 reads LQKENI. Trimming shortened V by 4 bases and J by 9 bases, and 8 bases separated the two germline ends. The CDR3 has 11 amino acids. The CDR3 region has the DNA TGTGCCAGCTCACGGGAGGAGACGCAGTATTTT. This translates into CASSREETQYF.

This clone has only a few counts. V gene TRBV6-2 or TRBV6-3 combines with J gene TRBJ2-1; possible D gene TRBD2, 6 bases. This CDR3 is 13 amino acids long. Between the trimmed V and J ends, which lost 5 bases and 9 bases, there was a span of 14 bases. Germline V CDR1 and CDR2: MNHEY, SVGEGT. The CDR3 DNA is TGTGCCAGCAGTGGACTAAACCGCGGTGAGCAGTTCTTC. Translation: CASSGLNRGEQFF.

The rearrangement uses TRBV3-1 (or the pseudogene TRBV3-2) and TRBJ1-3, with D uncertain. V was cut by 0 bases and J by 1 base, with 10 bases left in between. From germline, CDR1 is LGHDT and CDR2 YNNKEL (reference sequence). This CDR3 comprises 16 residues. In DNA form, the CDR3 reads TGTGCCAGCAGCCAAGATTTTTTCAGTTCTGGAAACACCATATATTTT. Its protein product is CASSQDFFSSGNTIYF.

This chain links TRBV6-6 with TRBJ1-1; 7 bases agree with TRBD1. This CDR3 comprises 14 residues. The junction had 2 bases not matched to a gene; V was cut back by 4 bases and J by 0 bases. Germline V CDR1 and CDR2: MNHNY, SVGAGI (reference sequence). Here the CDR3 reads CASSSGQLNTEAFF. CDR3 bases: TGTGCCAGCAGTTCGGGACAGTTGAACACTGAAGCTTTCTTT.

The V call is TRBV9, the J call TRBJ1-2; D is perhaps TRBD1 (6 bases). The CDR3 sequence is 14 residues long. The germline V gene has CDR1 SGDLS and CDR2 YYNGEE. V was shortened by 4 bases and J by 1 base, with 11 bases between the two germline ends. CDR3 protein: CASSRDTNNYGYTF. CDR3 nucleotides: TGTGCCAGCAGCCGGGACACCAATAACTATGGCTACACCTTC.

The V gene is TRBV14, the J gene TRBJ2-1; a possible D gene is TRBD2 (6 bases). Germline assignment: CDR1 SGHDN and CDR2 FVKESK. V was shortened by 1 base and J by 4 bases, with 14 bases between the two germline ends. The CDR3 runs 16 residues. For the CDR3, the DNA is TGTGCCAGCAGCCAAGTAGGAGGGGCCGGGTACAATGAGCAGTTCTTC. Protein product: CASSQVGGAGYNEQFF.

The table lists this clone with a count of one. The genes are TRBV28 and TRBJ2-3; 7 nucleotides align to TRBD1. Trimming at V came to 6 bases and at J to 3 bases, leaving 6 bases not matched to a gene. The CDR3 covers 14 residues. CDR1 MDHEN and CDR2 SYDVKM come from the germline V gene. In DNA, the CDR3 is TGTGCCAGCAGACCGACAGGGAAAACAGATACGCAGTATTTT. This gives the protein CASRPTGKTDTQYF. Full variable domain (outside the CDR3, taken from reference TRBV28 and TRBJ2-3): DVKVTQSSRYLVKRTGEKVFLECVQDMDHENMFWYRQDPGLGLRLIYFSYDVKMKEKGDIPEGYSVSREKKERFSLILESASTNQTSMYLCASRPTGKTDTQYFGPGTRLTVL.

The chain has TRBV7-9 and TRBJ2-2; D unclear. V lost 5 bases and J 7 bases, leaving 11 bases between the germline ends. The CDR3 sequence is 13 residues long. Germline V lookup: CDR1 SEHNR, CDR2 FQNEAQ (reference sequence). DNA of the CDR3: TGTGCCAGCAGCCCACAGTCCGACGGGGAGCTGTTTTTT. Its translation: CASSPQSDGELFF.

This chain's CDR3 is CASRSGYHYTF. CDR3 nucleotide sequence: TGTGCCAGCAGATCGGGTTATCACTACACCTTC. The V and J genes are TRBV27 and TRBJ1-2; D ambiguous. CDR3 length: 11 residues. V was trimmed by 6 bases and J by 10 bases, leaving 12 bases between them. Germline loops: CDR1 MNHEY, CDR2 SMNVEV (reference sequence).

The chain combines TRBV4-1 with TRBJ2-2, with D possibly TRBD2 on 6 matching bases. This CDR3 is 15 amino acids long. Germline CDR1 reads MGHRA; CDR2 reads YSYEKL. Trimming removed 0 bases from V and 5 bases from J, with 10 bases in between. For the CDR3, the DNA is TGCGCCAGCAGCCAAGAGGACGGGGGAACCGGGGAGCTGTTTTTT. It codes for CASSQEDGGTGELFF.

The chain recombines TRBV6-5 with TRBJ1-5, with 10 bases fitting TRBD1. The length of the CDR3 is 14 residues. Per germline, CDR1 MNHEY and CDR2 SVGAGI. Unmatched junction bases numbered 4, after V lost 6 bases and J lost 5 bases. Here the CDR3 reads CASSPTGGDQPQHF. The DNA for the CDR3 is TGTGCCAGCAGCCCGACAGGGGGCGATCAGCCCCAGCATTTT.

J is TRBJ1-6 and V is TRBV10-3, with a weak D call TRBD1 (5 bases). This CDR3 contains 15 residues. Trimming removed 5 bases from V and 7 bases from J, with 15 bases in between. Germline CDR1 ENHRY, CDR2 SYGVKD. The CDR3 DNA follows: TGTGCCATCAGTTCCAGGGAGGGAGGGAATTCACCCCTCCACTTT. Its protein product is CAISSREGGNSPLHF.

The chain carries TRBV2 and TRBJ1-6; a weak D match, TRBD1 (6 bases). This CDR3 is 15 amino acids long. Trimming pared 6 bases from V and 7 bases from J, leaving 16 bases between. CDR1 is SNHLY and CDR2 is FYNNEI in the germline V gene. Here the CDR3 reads CASRDRGLGNSPLHF. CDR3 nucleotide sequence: TGTGCCAGCAGGGACAGAGGACTAGGGAATTCACCCCTCCACTTT.

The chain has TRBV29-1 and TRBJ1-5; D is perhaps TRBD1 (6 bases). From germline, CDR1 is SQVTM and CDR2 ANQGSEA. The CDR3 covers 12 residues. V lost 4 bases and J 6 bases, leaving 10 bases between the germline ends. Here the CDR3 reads CSVAQGGQPQHF. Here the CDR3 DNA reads TGCAGCGTTGCACAGGGTGGTCAGCCCCAGCATTTT.

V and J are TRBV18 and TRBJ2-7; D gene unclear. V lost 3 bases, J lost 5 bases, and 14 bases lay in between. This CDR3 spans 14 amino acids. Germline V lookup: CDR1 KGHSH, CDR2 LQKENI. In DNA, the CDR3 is TGTGCCAGCTCACCGTCGGCCTCACGGGACGAGCAGTACTTC. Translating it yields CASSPSASRDEQYF.

The CDR3 region has the DNA TGCGCCAGCAGTAGCGGTTGGGTCACGGGGACCCAGTACTTC. It translates to CASSSGWVTGTQYF. V and J are TRBV4-1 and TRBJ2-5; the D gene is possibly TRBD2 (6 bases). V gave up 6 bases and J gave up 7 bases, with 18 bases separating them. Germline assignment: CDR1 MGHRA and CDR2 YSYEKL. The CDR3 consists of 14 residues.

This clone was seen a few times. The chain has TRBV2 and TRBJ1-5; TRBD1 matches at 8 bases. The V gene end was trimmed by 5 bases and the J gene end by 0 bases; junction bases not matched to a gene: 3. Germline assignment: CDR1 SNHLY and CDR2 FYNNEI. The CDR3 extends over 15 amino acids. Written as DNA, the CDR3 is TGTGCCAGCAGTAAAACAGGGGGTAGCAATCAGCCCCAGCATTTT. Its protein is CASSKTGGSNQPQHF.

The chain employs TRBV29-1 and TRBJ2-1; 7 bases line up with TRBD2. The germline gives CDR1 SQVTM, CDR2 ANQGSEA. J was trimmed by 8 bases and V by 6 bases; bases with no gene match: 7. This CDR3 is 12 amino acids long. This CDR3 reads CSVKRTSDEQFF. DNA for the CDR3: TGCAGCGTCAAAAGGACTAGTGATGAGCAGTTCTTC.

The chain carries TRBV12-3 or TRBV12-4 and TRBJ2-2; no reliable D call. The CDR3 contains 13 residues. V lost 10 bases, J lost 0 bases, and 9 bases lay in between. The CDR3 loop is CAKAASNTGELFF. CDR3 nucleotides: TGTGCCAAGGCGGCGTCGAACACCGGGGAGCTGTTTTTT.

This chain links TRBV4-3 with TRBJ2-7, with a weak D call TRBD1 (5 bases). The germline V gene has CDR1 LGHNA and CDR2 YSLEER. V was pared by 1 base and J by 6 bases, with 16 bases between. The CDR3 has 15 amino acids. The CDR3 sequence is CASSQVWGRDIEQYF. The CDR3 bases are TGCGCCAGCAGCCAAGTATGGGGCCGTGACATCGAGCAGTACTTC.

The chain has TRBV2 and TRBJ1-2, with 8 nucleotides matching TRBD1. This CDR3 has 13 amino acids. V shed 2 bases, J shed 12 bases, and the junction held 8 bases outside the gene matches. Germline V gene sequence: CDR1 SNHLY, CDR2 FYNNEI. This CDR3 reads CASSETARGRNTF. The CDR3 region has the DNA TGTGCCAGCAGTGAAACCGCCAGGGGGCGTAACACCTTC.

CDR3 sequence reads: CAISDESKRGYNEQFF. The CDR3 nucleotides are TGTGCCATCAGTGATGAGAGTAAGCGGGGGTACAATGAGCAGTTCTTC. This chain joins TRBV10-3 and TRBJ2-1; TRBD2 matches at 8 bases. The CDR3 spans 16 residues. Germline V gene data show CDR1 as ENHRY and CDR2 as SYGVKD. Trimming cost V 3 bases and J 4 bases; bases outside gene matches: 8.

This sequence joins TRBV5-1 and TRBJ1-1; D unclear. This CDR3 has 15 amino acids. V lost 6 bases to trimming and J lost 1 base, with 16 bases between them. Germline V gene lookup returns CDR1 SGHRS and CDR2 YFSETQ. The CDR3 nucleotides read TGCGCCAGCACCACTGCCCAGGCAGCGAACACTGAAGCTTTCTTT. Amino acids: CASTTAQAANTEAFF. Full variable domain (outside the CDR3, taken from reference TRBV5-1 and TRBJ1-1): KAGVTQTPRYLIKTRGQQVTLSCSPISGHRSVSWYQQTPGQGLQFLFEYFSETQRNKGNFPGRFSGRQFSNSRSEMNVSTLELGDSALYLCASTTAQAANTEAFFGQGTRLTVV.

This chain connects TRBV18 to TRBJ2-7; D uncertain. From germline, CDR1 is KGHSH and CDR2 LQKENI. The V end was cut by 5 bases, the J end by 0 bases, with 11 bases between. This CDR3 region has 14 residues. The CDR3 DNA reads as TGTGCCAGCTCAACCGGGTCTAGCTCCTACGAGCAGTACTTC. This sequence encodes CASSTGSSSYEQYF.

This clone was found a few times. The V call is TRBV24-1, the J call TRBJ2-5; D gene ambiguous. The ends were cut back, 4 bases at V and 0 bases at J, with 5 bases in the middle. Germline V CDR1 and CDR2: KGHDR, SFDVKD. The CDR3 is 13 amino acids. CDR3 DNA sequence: TGTGCCACCAGTGACCCGTACCAAGAGACCCAGTACTTC. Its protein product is CATSDPYQETQYF.

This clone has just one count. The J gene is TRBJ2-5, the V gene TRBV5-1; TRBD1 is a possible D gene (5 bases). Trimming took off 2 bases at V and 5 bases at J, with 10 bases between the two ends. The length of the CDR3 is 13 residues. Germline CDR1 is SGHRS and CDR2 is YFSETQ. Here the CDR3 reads CASSFRVGETQYF. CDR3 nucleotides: TGCGCCAGCAGCTTCAGGGTTGGGGAGACCCAGTACTTC.